The next 14 T cell receptor beta chains were all read from a single sample in a study of shared clonotypes between healthy human individuals. Here immunoSEQ multiplex PCR was the method, and the copy in TCRdb shows in-frame clones only, minus some. Here the sample spans about 690,000 clones, about nine tenths being singletons. Material: memory CD8+ T cells from PBMCs. The sample's subset: CD45RO+ cells pooled with CCR7-negative TemRA cells. All receptors derive from a man younger than 35 in good health. Some clones in this sample may be carry-over from other donors' samples.

The chain uses TRBV25-1 and TRBJ2-7; D remains unclear. The V end was cut by 3 bases, the J end by 4 bases, with 7 bases between. Per the germline V gene, CDR1 is MGHDK and CDR2 is SYGVNS. The CDR3 sequence is 12 residues long. CDR3 residues: CASSDRTYEQYF. DNA of the CDR3: TGTGCCAGCAGTGACAGGACGTACGAGCAGTACTTC.

CDR3 residues: CASSWKPPGEQFF. The CDR3 nucleotides read TGTGCCAGCAGCTGGAAACCGCCGGGTGAGCAGTTCTTC. The chain joins TRBV4-2 to TRBJ2-1; D is unclear. The germline CDR1 and CDR2 sequences are LGHNA and YNFKEQ. Trimming left V 5 bases short and J 9 bases short, with 14 bases between. The CDR3 has 13 amino acids.

This clone was seen only a few times. Other nucleotide sequences from this sample produce the same CDR3. V is TRBV27 and J is TRBJ1-2; TRBD1 agrees at 10 bases. Unmatched junction bases numbered 1, after V lost 5 bases and J lost 4 bases. This CDR3 comprises 13 residues. The germline CDR1 and CDR2 sequences are MNHEY and SMNVEV (reference sequence). CDR3 sequence: CASSGDRGYGYTF. The CDR3, as DNA: TGTGCCAGCAGTGGGGACAGGGGCTATGGCTACACCTTC.

The gene calls are TRBV10-3 and TRBJ2-2; TRBD2 aligns across 7 bases. In germline, CDR1 is ENHRY, CDR2 SYGVKD. This CDR3 comprises 16 residues. V shed 2 bases, J shed 7 bases, and the junction held 10 bases outside the gene matches. CDR3 sequence: CAISEHLREINGELFF. Written as DNA, the CDR3 is TGTGCCATCAGTGAGCACTTGCGGGAGATAAACGGGGAGCTGTTTTTT.

The chain links TRBV6-1 to TRBJ2-1; a weak D match, TRBD2 (5 bases). V was shortened by 7 bases and J by 4 bases, with 17 bases between the two germline ends. CDR3 length: 15 residues. Germline values: CDR1 MNHNS, CDR2 SASEGT. The CDR3 region has the DNA TGTGCCAGCACGCTCATTTCGGGGAGTTACAATGAGCAGTTCTTC. Its translation is CASTLISGSYNEQFF.

The chain joins TRBV7-2 to TRBJ2-3; D unresolved. V was trimmed by 8 bases and J by 2 bases, leaving 14 bases between them. This CDR3 region has 14 residues. Germline CDR1 and CDR2: SGHTA and FQGNSA. The DNA for the CDR3 is TGTGCCAGCGCGGAAGACCCTTCCACAGATACGCAGTATTTT. It specifies CASAEDPSTDTQYF.

This chain joins TRBV7-9 and TRBJ1-2, with D possibly being TRBD1 (6 bases). Deletions cut 5 bases from V and 4 bases from J, with 17 bases between. The germline gives CDR1 SEHNR, CDR2 FQNEAQ (reference sequence). This CDR3 is built from 15 residues. CDR3 coding DNA: TGTGCCAGCAGCCCTACGGGACACCTTGCCTATGGCTACACCTTC. It specifies CASSPTGHLAYGYTF.

The chain joins TRBV30 to TRBJ2-1, with a tentative D call TRBD2 (6 bases). Germline loops: CDR1 GTSNPN, CDR2 SVGIG (reference sequence). The germline V and J ends were trimmed by 4 bases and 2 bases, with 15 bases remaining between them. The CDR3 is made up of 15 amino acids. As DNA, the CDR3 is TGTGCCTGGACTGTGCGGGATTACCCCTACAATGAGCAGTTCTTC. Its protein is CAWTVRDYPYNEQFF.

This sequence joins TRBV19 and TRBJ2-2; 9 bases fit TRBD2. V lost 4 bases and J lost 6; bases outside the gene matches: 9. The CDR3 runs 16 residues. The germline gives CDR1 LNHDA, CDR2 SQIVND (reference sequence). In DNA, the CDR3 is TGTGCCAGTAGTACGACTAGCGGTTGGGGGTCCGGGGAGCTGTTTTTT. Translated: CASSTTSGWGSGELFF.

This chain uses TRBV27 with TRBJ2-7; TRBD2 aligns across 10 bases. Germline V gives CDR1 MNHEY, CDR2 SMNVEV (reference sequence). The CDR3 covers 17 residues. The V gene end was trimmed by 0 bases and the J gene end by 1 base; junction bases not matched to a gene: 6. The CDR3 DNA follows: TGTGCCAGCAGTTTATCTAGCGGGGGGAGAACTTCCTACGAGCAGTACTTC. Translated: CASSLSSGGRTSYEQYF.

The chain uses TRBV7-9 and TRBJ2-5, with D hard to call. With 5 bases removed from V and 7 bases from J, the gap between germline ends came to 14 bases. CDR3 length: 13 amino acids. CDR1 is SEHNR and CDR2 is FQNEAQ in the germline V gene (reference sequence). In DNA form, the CDR3 reads TGTGCCAGCAGCCTGGGATCCTTGGGGACCCAGTACTTC. Its protein product is CASSLGSLGTQYF.

The V call is TRBV19, the J call TRBJ1-2, with TRBD1 matching 7 bases. The CDR3 consists of 15 residues. V lost 6 bases and J lost 0; bases outside the gene matches: 7. Germline V lookup: CDR1 LNHDA, CDR2 SQIVND (reference sequence). The CDR3, as DNA: TGTGCCAGTAGCCCGGACAGGCTAGCTAACTATGGCTACACCTTC. This encodes CASSPDRLANYGYTF. The whole variable domain, filled in from reference TRBV19 and TRBJ1-2, reads DGGITQSPKYLFRKEGQNVTLSCEQNLNHDAMYWYRQDPGQGLRLIYYSQIVNDFQKGDIAEGYSVSREKKESFPLTVTSAQKNPTAFYLCASSPDRLANYGYTFGSGTRLTVV.

The rearrangement joins TRBV9 to TRBJ1-6, with D unresolved. Trimming took 4 bases from V and 7 from J, leaving 12 bases between them. Germline-derived CDR1 and CDR2 are SGDLS and YYNGEE. This CDR3 contains 14 residues. The CDR3 DNA reads TGTGCCAGCAGCTTCGGCGCTAGAAATTCACCCCTCCACTTT. This codes for CASSFGARNSPLHF.

The chain couples TRBV11-2 to TRBJ2-2; 8 nucleotides align to TRBD2. The length of the CDR3 is 15 residues. V gave up 6 bases and J gave up 4 bases; unmatched junction bases: 7. CDR1 is SGHAT, CDR2 FQNNGV, per germline. For the CDR3, the DNA is TGTGCCAGCAGAAGAGCGGGAGAGGGCACCGGGGAGCTGTTTTTT. Amino acid sequence: CASRRAGEGTGELFF.